This TCR beta chain comes out of a study of shared T cell receptors in the human thymus. Data came from immunoSEQ multiplex PCR; TCRdb stores just in-frame clones and leaves some out. The sample carries 700,000 or so clones, 75% to 90% recorded once. These same data were also listed under a study on human thymus T cells. That paper notes: Apparent bias marked the V and J gene usage of thymic and blood repertoires. As related research reported, thymic repertoires overlapped highly among unrelated individuals.

This TCR was sampled from a girl less than two years old with a congenital heart defect. Sequences were obtained from thymocytes.

CDR3 bases: TGTGCCAGCAGGGCCCGGGTAACGCTTCAAGAGACCCAGTACTTC. As protein: CASRARVTLQETQYF. This chain links TRBV7-9 with TRBJ2-5; D not resolved. V shed 6 bases and J shed 2 bases, with 16 bases lying between them. Per the germline V gene, CDR1 is SEHNR and CDR2 is FQNEAQ (reference sequence). The CDR3 spans 15 residues. The entire variable domain, with the rest obtained from reference TRBV7-9 and TRBJ2-5, is as follows: DTGVSQNPRHKITKRGQNVTFRCDPISEHNRLYWYRQTLGQGPEFLTYFQNEAQLEKSRLLSDRFSAERPKGSFSTLEIQRTEQGDSAMYLCASRARVTLQETQYFGPGTRLLVL.